The clone carrying this T cell receptor beta chain was seen repeatedly, ten times or more. The CDR3 is made up of 18 amino acids. Germline values: CDR1 SGHRS, CDR2 YFSETQ. V dropped 4 bases and J dropped 3 bases, with 25 bases sitting between them. Each CDR3 protein is one row after TCRdb ran MiXCR on the RT-PCR reads. This table holds around 700,000 distinct CDR3 sequences, 14% found once. The chain carries TRBV5-1 and TRBJ1-1, with D possibly being TRBD1 (5 bases). This sequence was found in a female donor in good health, serving as a healthy control. Source material: memory CD4+ T cells from blood. CDR3 nucleotide sequence: TGCGCCAGCAGCCCGCGGCCGCCGGATATGGGGGAGGACACTGAAGCTTTCTTT. Its translation is CASSPRPPDMGEDTEAFF.